This T cell receptor (beta chain) was observed in a study of blood T cells in healthy people across ages. A sample-barcoded 5' primer and a J-beta primer mix were used in a second PCR of about 7 to 12 cycles. Each cDNA molecule was tagged by a template-switch adaptor that had 12 random nucleotides. Using its own MiXCR run on the 5' RACE reads, TCRdb lists one record per CDR3 protein. The data contain fewer than 750,000 distinct CDR3 sequences, around 48% of them seen just once; the ten biggest clones take up around 23%. Points from the study as a whole: Long-lived donors had more naive CD4+ cells and higher diversity than aged donors. Naive T cell percentage showed a strong correlation with TCR beta diversity. Diversity estimated from one million T cells was considered an underestimate.

For this clonotype: Its antigen is currently unknown.

This CDR3 comprises 12 residues. Germline loops: CDR1 MNHNY, CDR2 SVGAGI (reference sequence). Trimming took 6 bases from V and 10 from J, leaving 13 bases between them. The sequence derives from a man older than 75 in good health. Sequenced sample: blood. V is TRBV6-6 and J is TRBJ2-1; weak D call: TRBD2 (6 bases). CDR3 protein: CASRYGGEEQFF. The CDR3 region has the DNA TGTGCCAGCAGGTACGGAGGGGAAGAGCAGTTCTTC.